The following is a TCR beta chain sequence with its context. Antigen unknown. This sample was taken from a study of T cell responses to AZD1222 COVID-19 vaccine. Between the trimmed V and J ends, which lost 5 bases and 6 bases, there was a span of 10 bases. This CDR3 comprises 12 residues. Sequencing was performed with immunoSEQ multiplex PCR; in TCRdb, only in-frame clones are kept and a portion is missing. The profile covers about 140,000 clones, with 85% to 95% appearing a single time and about 2.5% taken by the ten largest. The study's findings and limits: The number of AZD1222 recipients seropositive at baseline was only five or six.

Sequenced material: peripheral blood, taken on day 0 of AZD1222 vaccination. This receptor was identified in an adult in good health. The chain is built from TRBV12-3 or TRBV12-4 and TRBJ2-5; no definite D call. The CDR3 DNA sequence: TGTGCCAGCAGTACCCCCGGACAGACCCAGTACTTC. The encoded protein is CASSTPGQTQYF.